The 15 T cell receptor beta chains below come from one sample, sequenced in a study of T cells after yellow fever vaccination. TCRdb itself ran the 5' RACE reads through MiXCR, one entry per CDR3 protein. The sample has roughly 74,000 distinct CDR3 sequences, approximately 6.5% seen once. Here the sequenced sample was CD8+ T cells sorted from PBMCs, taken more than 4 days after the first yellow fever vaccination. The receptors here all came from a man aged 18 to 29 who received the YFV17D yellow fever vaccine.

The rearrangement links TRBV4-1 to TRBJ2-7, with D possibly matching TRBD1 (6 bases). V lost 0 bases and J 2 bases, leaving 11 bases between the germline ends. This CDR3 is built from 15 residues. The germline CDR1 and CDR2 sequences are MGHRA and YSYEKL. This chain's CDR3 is CASSQDQGQAYEQYF. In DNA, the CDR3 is TGCGCCAGCAGCCAAGATCAGGGGCAAGCCTACGAGCAGTACTTC.

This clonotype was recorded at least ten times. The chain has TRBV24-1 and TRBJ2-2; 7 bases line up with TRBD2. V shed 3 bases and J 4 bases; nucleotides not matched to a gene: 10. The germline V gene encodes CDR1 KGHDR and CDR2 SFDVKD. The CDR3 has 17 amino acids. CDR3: CATSDRGAGGSTGELFF. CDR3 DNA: TGTGCCACCAGTGATCGAGGCGCCGGGGGGAGCACCGGGGAGCTGTTTTTT.

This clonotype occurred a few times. CDR3 sequence: CASSGAGGTDTQYF. The CDR3 DNA follows: TGTGCCAGCAGTGGAGCGGGGGGCACAGATACGCAGTATTTT. This chain joins TRBV6-1 and TRBJ2-3, with TRBD2 matching 8 bases. Germline V gives CDR1 MNHNS, CDR2 SASEGT. V shed 4 bases, J shed 1 base, and the junction held 1 base outside the gene matches. The CDR3 runs 14 residues.

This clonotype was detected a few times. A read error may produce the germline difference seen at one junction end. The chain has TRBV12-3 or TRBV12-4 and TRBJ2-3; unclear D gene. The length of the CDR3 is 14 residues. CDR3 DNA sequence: TGTGCCAGCAGGTTAGGGCGACCTACAGATACGCAGTATTTT. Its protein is CASRLGRPTDTQYF.

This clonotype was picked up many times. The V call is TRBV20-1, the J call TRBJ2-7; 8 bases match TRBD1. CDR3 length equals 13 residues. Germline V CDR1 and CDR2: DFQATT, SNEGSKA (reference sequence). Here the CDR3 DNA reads TGCAGCCTCCTCGACAGGGGCCCCTACGAGCAGTACTTC. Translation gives CSLLDRGPYEQYF.

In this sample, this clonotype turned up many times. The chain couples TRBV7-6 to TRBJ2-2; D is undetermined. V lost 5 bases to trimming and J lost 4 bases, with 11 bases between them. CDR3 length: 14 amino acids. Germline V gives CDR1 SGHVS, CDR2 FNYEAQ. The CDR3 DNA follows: TGTGCCAGCAGCCCTCGGGCCATCACCGGGGAGCTGTTTTTT. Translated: CASSPRAITGELFF.

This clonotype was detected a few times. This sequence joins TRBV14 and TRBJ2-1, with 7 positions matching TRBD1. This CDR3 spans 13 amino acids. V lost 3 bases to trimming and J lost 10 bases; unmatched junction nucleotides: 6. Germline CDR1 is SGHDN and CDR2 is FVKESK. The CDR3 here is CASSQGWTGEQFF. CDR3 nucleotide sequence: TGTGCCAGCAGCCAGGGTTGGACAGGCGAGCAGTTCTTC. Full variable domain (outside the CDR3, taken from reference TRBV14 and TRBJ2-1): EAGVTQFPSHSVIEKGQTVTLRCDPISGHDNLYWYRRVMGKEIKFLLHFVKESKQDESGMPNNRFLAERTGGTYSTLKVQPAELEDSGVYFCASSQGWTGEQFFGPGTRLTVL.

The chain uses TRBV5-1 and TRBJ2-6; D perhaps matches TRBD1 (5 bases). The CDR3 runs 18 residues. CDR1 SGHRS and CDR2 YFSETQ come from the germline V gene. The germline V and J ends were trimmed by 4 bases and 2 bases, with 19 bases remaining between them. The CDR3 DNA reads TGCGCCAGCAGCCTTGATGGCAGGGCGTGGACTGGGGCCAACGTCCTGACTTTC. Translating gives CASSLDGRAWTGANVLTF.

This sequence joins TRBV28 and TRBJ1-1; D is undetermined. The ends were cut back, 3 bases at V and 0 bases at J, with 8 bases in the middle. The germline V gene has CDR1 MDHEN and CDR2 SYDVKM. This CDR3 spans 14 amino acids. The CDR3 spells CASSFHRLNTEAFF. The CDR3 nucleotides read TGTGCCAGCAGTTTCCACAGACTGAACACTGAAGCTTTCTTT.

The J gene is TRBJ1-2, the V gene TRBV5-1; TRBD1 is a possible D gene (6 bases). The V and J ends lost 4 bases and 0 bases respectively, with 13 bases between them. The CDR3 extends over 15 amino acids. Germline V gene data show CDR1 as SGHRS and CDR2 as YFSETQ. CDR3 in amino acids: CASSPIGQPNYGYTF. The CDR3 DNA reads TGCGCCAGCAGCCCCATTGGACAGCCTAACTATGGCTACACCTTC.

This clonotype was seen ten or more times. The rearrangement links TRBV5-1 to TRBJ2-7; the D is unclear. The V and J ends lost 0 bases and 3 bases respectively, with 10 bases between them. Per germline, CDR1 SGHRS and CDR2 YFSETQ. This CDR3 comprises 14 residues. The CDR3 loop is CASSLGGADYEQYV. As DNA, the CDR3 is TGCGCCAGCAGCTTGGGAGGAGCAGACTACGAGCAGTACGTC.

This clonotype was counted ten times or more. CDR3 loop: CASSTPRGQGDTGELFF. The CDR3 DNA follows: TGTGCCAGCAGCACCCCTCGGGGACAGGGGGACACCGGGGAGCTGTTTTTT. V is TRBV7-6 and J is TRBJ2-2; 11 bases are shared with TRBD1. Germline CDR1 and CDR2: SGHVS and FNYEAQ. V was pared by 5 bases and J by 3 bases, with 8 bases of the junction left unmatched. The CDR3 runs 17 residues. The whole variable domain, remainder taken from reference TRBV7-6 and TRBJ2-2, is GAGVSQSPRYKVTKRGQDVALRCDPISGHVSLYWYRQALGQGPEFLTYFNYEAQQDKSGLPNDRFSAERPEGSISTLTIQRTEQRDSAMYRCASSTPRGQGDTGELFFGEGSRLTVL.

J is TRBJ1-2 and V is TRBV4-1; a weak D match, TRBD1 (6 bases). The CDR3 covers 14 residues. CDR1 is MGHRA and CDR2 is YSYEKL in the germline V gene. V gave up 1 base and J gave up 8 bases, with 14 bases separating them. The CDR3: CASSQGTVPGGYTF. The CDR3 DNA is TGCGCCAGCAGCCAAGGGACAGTGCCCGGCGGCTACACCTTC.

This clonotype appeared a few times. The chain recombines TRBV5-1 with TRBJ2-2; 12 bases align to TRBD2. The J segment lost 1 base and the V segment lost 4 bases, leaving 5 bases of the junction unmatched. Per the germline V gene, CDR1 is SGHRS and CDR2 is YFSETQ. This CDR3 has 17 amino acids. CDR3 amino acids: CASSIRLAGENTGELFF. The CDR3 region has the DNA TGCGCCAGCAGCATAAGACTAGCGGGGGAGAACACCGGGGAGCTGTTTTTT.

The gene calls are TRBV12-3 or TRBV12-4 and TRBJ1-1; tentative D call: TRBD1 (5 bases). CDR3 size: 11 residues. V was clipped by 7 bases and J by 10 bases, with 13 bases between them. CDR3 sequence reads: CASNDGAGAFF. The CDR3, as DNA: TGTGCCAGCAACGACGGGGCTGGAGCTTTCTTT.